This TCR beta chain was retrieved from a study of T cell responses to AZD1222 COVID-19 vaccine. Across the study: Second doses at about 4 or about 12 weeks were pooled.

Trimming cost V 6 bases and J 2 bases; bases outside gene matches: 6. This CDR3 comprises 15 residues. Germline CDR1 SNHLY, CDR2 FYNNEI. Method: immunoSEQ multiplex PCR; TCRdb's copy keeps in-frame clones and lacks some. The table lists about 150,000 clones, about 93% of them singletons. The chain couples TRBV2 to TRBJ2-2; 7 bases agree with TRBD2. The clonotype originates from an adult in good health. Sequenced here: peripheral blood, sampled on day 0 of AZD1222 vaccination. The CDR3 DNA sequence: TGTGCCAGCAGAGCCACTAGCGCTAACACCGGGGAGCTGTTTTTT. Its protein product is CASRATSANTGELFF. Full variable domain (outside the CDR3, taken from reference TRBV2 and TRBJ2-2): EPEVTQTPSHQVTQMGQEVILRCVPISNHLYFYWYRQILGQKVEFLVSFYNNEISEKSEIFDDQFSVERPDGSNFTLKIRSTKLEDSAMYFCASRATSANTGELFFGEGSRLTVL.